Listed here are 23 T cell receptor beta chains from one sample, sequenced in a study of T cell responses to AZD1222 COVID-19 vaccine (dated by TCRdb to the early 2020s). The receptor library was made with the immunoSEQ multiplex PCR assay. TCRdb limited this immuneACCESS table to in-frame rearrangements with V and J called. A share of clones is missing; checked studies link under half to unresolved V genes, and the rest is unexplained. The sample records over 45,000 clones, approximately 90% of which are singletons. The top ten constitute over 4% of the sample. Sample time point, as interpreted from the label and publication: about 28 days (+/-7) after the second vaccine dose. This sample comprised peripheral blood, obtained 28 days after the second AZD1222 dose. The receptor source for this set is an adult who received the AZD1222 COVID-19 vaccine.

V and J are TRBV5-1 and TRBJ1-4; TRBD1 matches at 9 bases. Trimming removed 3 bases from V and 5 bases from J; junction bases left unmatched: 11. Germline-derived CDR1 and CDR2 are SGHRS and YFSETQ. This CDR3 spans 17 amino acids. The CDR3 DNA sequence: TGCGCCAGCAGCTACCGACCCACAGGGGGCCTCAATGAAAAACTGTTTTTT. This encodes CASSYRPTGGLNEKLFF. The variable domain in full, with the rest retrieved from reference TRBV5-1 and TRBJ1-4, is KAGVTQTPRYLIKTRGQQVTLSCSPISGHRSVSWYQQTPGQGLQFLFEYFSETQRNKGNFPGRFSGRQFSNSRSEMNVSTLELGDSALYLCASSYRPTGGLNEKLFFGSGTQLSVL.

The chain combines TRBV6-1 with TRBJ1-3, with TRBD1 matching over 9 bases. Germline trimming cut 1 base from V and 7 bases from J; bases unmatched to any gene: 2. Germline loops: CDR1 MNHNS, CDR2 SASEGT. This CDR3 has 14 residues. The CDR3 is CASSEGTGVNTIYF. The CDR3 DNA follows: TGTGCCAGCAGTGAAGGGACAGGGGTGAACACCATATATTTT.

The V and J genes are TRBV4-3 and TRBJ2-1; D unresolved. From germline, CDR1 is LGHNA and CDR2 YSLEER. The CDR3 extends over 16 amino acids. V shed 3 bases and J shed 0 bases, with 12 bases lying between them. CDR3 protein: CASSHVLSNSYNEQFF. As DNA, the CDR3 is TGCGCCAGCAGCCACGTACTTTCCAACTCCTACAATGAGCAGTTCTTC.

The chain recombines TRBV19 with TRBJ1-1, with TRBD1 identical over 10 bases. The CDR3 sequence is 16 residues long. V was clipped by 3 bases and J by 5 bases; unmatched bases: 9. CDR1 is LNHDA and CDR2 is SQIVND in the germline V gene (reference sequence). The CDR3 DNA reads TGTGCCAGTAGTATGTCCCGACAGGGGGCCAGGACTGAAGCTTTCTTT. This translates into CASSMSRQGARTEAFF.

This clone has only a few counts. The chain links TRBV11-2 to TRBJ2-2, with D possibly being TRBD2 (5 bases). V lost 7 bases and J 1 base, leaving 7 bases between the germline ends. The CDR3 consists of 13 residues. Germline values: CDR1 SGHAT, CDR2 FQNNGV. Written as DNA, the CDR3 is TGTGCCAGCATCGAGGGGAACACCGGGGAGCTGTTTTTT. Its translation is CASIEGNTGELFF.

This chain links TRBV7-8 with TRBJ1-1, with a possible D match to TRBD1 (5 bases). The ends were cut back, 3 bases at V and 2 bases at J, with 13 bases in the middle. CDR1 and CDR2 from the germline V gene are SGHVS and FQNEAQ. This CDR3 comprises 15 residues. This CDR3 is CASSFQTGLNTEAFF. The CDR3 DNA reads as TGTGCCAGCAGCTTTCAAACAGGCCTTAACACTGAAGCTTTCTTT. The full variable domain, its missing parts supplied by reference TRBV7-8 and TRBJ1-1, is GAGVSQSPRYKVAKRGQDVALRCDPISGHVSLFWYQQALGQGPEFLTYFQNEAQLDKSGLPSDRFFAERPEGSVSTLKIQRTQQEDSAVYLCASSFQTGLNTEAFFGQGTRLTVV.

V and J are TRBV4-2 and TRBJ1-2; TRBD1 matches at 7 bases. Germline CDR1 reads LGHNA; CDR2 reads YNFKEQ. The CDR3 has 14 residues. V gave up 2 bases and J gave up 7 bases; unmatched junction bases: 7. The CDR3 loop reads CASSQQGHRGGYTF. CDR3 nucleotides: TGTGCCAGCAGCCAACAAGGGCACAGGGGTGGCTACACCTTC.

This clone appeared once. This sequence joins TRBV18 and TRBJ1-4; D not certain. Germline CDR1 and CDR2: KGHSH and LQKENI. This CDR3 is built from 13 residues. Trimming cost V 9 bases and J 3 bases, with 11 bases left between them. The DNA of the CDR3 is TGTGCCAGTTTGGAGGGAGCTAATGAAAAACTGTTTTTT. This sequence encodes CASLEGANEKLFF.

This clone showed up just once. The V and J genes are TRBV5-4 and TRBJ2-1; 8 bases match TRBD1. This CDR3 region has 12 residues. Unmatched junction bases numbered 2, after V lost 4 bases and J lost 8 bases. CDR1 is SGHNT, CDR2 YYREEE, per germline (reference sequence). DNA of the CDR3: TGTGCCAGCAGCCCGGGACAGGATGAGCAGTTCTTC. This sequence encodes CASSPGQDEQFF.

This chain connects TRBV11-2 to TRBJ2-3; 9 bases are a match to TRBD2. Looked up from germline, CDR1 is SGHAT and CDR2 is FQNNGV. Losses at the gene ends were 4 bases for V and 6 bases for J; bases not matched to a gene: 8. This CDR3 has 15 residues. The CDR3 sequence: CASSSAGTSWDTQYF. CDR3 DNA: TGTGCCAGCAGCTCGGCCGGGACTAGCTGGGATACGCAGTATTTT. Filled out from reference TRBV11-2 and TRBJ2-3, the complete variable domain reads EAGVAQSPRYKIIEKRQSVAFWCNPISGHATLYWYQQILGQGPKLLIQFQNNGVVDDSQLPKDRFSAERLKGVDSTLKIQPAKLEDSAVYLCASSSAGTSWDTQYFGPGTRLTVL.

This clone has only a few counts. This chain connects TRBV27 to TRBJ1-6; perhaps TRBD1 as D (6 bases). CDR1 and CDR2 from the germline V gene are MNHEY and SMNVEV (reference sequence). The V end lost 6 bases, the J end lost 8 bases, and 14 bases lay between the germline ends. The CDR3 sequence is 14 residues long. This chain's CDR3 is CASRRDIWDSPLHF. In DNA, the CDR3 is TGTGCCAGCAGGCGGGACATCTGGGATTCACCCCTCCACTTT.

This chain connects TRBV27 to TRBJ2-3, with D uncertain. There are 12 residues in the CDR3. Germline V gene sequence: CDR1 MNHEY, CDR2 SMNVEV (reference sequence). V lost 2 bases and J 6 bases, leaving 6 bases between the germline ends. This chain's CDR3 is CASSLRADTQYF. CDR3 DNA: TGTGCCAGCAGTTTAAGGGCCGATACGCAGTATTTT.

The CDR3 region has the DNA TGTGCCACCAGTGATTTGGAGGGTGGGGTAGGTGGCTACACCTTC. Its protein is CATSDLEGGVGGYTF. V and J are TRBV24-1 and TRBJ1-2, with D unresolved. The germline CDR1 and CDR2 sequences are KGHDR and SFDVKD. V gave up 0 bases and J gave up 7 bases, with 14 bases separating them. There are 15 residues in the CDR3.

The chain recombines TRBV29-1 with TRBJ2-3; maybe TRBD2 (5 bases). Germline V gives CDR1 SQVTM, CDR2 ANQGSEA. CDR3 length: 14 amino acids. The V end was cut by 4 bases, the J end by 0 bases, with 11 bases between. CDR3 sequence: CSVAGRESTDTQYF. In DNA, the CDR3 is TGCAGCGTTGCAGGACGGGAAAGCACAGATACGCAGTATTTT.

The V and J genes are TRBV11-2 and TRBJ2-2; TRBD2 might be the D (5 bases). V was trimmed by 4 bases and J by 4 bases, leaving 10 bases between them. From germline, CDR1 is SGHAT and CDR2 FQNNGV. The CDR3 is 14 residues long. The CDR3 DNA follows: TGTGCCAGCAGCTACCAGGACTTCACCGGGGAGCTGTTTTTT. This translates into CASSYQDFTGELFF.

The chain uses TRBV7-8 and TRBJ2-1; D remains ambiguous. This CDR3 has 11 amino acids. Per germline, CDR1 SGHVS and CDR2 FQNEAQ. The germline V and J ends were trimmed by 3 bases and 10 bases, with 7 bases remaining between them. As DNA, the CDR3 is TGTGCCAGCAGCTTTAGCCTCGAGCAGTTCTTC. Translation: CASSFSLEQFF.

The rearrangement links TRBV5-6 to TRBJ1-2, with no clear D. Germline values: CDR1 SGHDT, CDR2 YYEEEE. The CDR3 has 11 amino acids. Trimming took off 2 bases at V and 7 bases at J, with 6 bases between the two ends. The CDR3 here is CASSFVGGYTF. The DNA for the CDR3 is TGTGCCAGCAGCTTTGTGGGTGGCTACACCTTC.

The rearrangement links TRBV5-4 to TRBJ2-1, with 10 bases fitting TRBD2. The CDR3 is made up of 15 amino acids. Germline V gene lookup returns CDR1 SGHNT and CDR2 YYREEE (reference sequence). The V and J ends lost 4 bases and 8 bases, in that order; junction bases with no gene match: 9. The DNA of the CDR3 is TGTGCCAGCAGCGGGGGGGGACTAGCGAGAGATGAGCAGTTCTTC. Protein sequence: CASSGGGLARDEQFF.

The rearrangement links TRBV7-8 to TRBJ2-5, with D perhaps matching TRBD1 (6 bases). The CDR3 contains 15 residues. With 5 bases removed from V and 2 bases from J, the gap between germline ends came to 15 bases. In germline, CDR1 is SGHVS, CDR2 FQNEAQ. The DNA of the CDR3 is TGTGCCAGCAGCCGAGGTACAGGGTTACAAGAGACCCAGTACTTC. Its protein is CASSRGTGLQETQYF.

This clone was counted a single time. The chain carries TRBV28 and TRBJ1-2; tentatively, D is TRBD1 (6 bases). Germline V gene data show CDR1 as MDHEN and CDR2 as SYDVKM. This CDR3 is built from 15 residues. Trimming left V 5 bases short and J 5 bases short, with 18 bases between. This CDR3 is CASSAAGGRWYGYTF. CDR3 DNA: TGTGCCAGCAGTGCTGCCGGGGGGCGTTGGTATGGCTACACCTTC.

The gene calls are TRBV7-2 and TRBJ2-7; 7 nucleotides align to TRBD2. After removal of 1 base from V and 3 bases from J, the junction contained 9 bases not matched to a gene. The CDR3 spans 16 residues. The germline CDR1 and CDR2 sequences are SGHTA and FQGNSA. The CDR3 protein is CASSLVGAGLFYEQYF. CDR3 in DNA: TGTGCCAGCAGCTTAGTCGGAGCGGGACTCTTCTACGAGCAGTACTTC.

V usage is TRBV5-1 and J usage is TRBJ2-2, with D unresolved. Germline V gene sequence: CDR1 SGHRS, CDR2 YFSETQ. V lost 0 bases, J lost 2 bases, and 11 bases lay in between. The CDR3 is 16 amino acids. The CDR3 loop is CASSLAPASNTGELFF. The DNA of the CDR3 is TGCGCCAGCAGCTTGGCTCCGGCGAGTAACACCGGGGAGCTGTTTTTT.

The V and J genes are TRBV5-6 and TRBJ2-7; D ambiguous. V was trimmed by 4 bases and J by 2 bases, leaving 13 bases between them. This CDR3 has 14 residues. Germline V CDR1 and CDR2: SGHDT, YYEEEE. Written as DNA, the CDR3 is TGTGCCAGCAGCCTCCCGGGTTTTACCTACGAGCAGTACTTC. It is translated as CASSLPGFTYEQYF. The full variable domain, rest sourced from reference TRBV5-6 and TRBJ2-7, is DAGVTQSPTHLIKTRGQQVTLRCSPKSGHDTVSWYQQALGQGPQFIFQYYEEEERQRGNFPDRFSGHQFPNYSSELNVNALLLGDSALYLCASSLPGFTYEQYFGPGTRLTVT.